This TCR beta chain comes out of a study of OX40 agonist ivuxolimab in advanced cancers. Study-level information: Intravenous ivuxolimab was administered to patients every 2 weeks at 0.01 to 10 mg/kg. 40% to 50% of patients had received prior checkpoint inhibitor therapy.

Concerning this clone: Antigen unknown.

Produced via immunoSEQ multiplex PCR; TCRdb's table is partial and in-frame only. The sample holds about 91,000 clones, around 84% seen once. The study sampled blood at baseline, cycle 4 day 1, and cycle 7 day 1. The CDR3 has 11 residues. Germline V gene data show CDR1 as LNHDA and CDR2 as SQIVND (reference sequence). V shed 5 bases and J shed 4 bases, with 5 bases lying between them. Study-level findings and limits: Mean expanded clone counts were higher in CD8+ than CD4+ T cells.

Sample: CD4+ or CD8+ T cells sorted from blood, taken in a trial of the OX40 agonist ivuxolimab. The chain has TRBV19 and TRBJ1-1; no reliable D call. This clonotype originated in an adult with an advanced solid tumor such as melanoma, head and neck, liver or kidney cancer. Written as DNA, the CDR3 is TGTGCCAGTAGTCTGAGCACTGAAGCTTTCTTT. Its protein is CASSLSTEAFF.